This section outlines one T cell receptor beta chain sequence together with its context. Its antigen is not known. The source of the sample is a study of T cells in localized non-small cell lung cancer. Study results and limitations: Uninvolved adjacent lung had the highest recorded T cell clonality, with tumor below it. Heterogeneity stays possible, as sequencing covered only one tumor region. Detection in adjacent lung was observed for a median roughly 57 of the top 100 tumor clones.

Profiling relied on immunoSEQ multiplex PCR, and the TCRdb table lists in-frame clones only, not all of them. The sample gives about 24,000 clones, roughly nine tenths of which show up once; roughly 22% is in the top ten. CDR3 length: 15 amino acids. Germline loops: CDR1 SGHDT, CDR2 YYEEEE. The V segment lost 4 bases and the J segment 4 bases; nucleotides outside the gene matches: 10. This chain connects TRBV5-6 to TRBJ2-7; 8 bases align to TRBD1. Sample: peripheral blood, taken before any cancer treatment. The origin of this receptor is a man between 40 and 69 years old with stage I squamous cell lung carcinoma. CDR3 residues: CASSTTGQALYEQYF. Written as DNA, the CDR3 is TGTGCCAGCAGCACAACGGGACAGGCGTTGTACGAGCAGTACTTC.